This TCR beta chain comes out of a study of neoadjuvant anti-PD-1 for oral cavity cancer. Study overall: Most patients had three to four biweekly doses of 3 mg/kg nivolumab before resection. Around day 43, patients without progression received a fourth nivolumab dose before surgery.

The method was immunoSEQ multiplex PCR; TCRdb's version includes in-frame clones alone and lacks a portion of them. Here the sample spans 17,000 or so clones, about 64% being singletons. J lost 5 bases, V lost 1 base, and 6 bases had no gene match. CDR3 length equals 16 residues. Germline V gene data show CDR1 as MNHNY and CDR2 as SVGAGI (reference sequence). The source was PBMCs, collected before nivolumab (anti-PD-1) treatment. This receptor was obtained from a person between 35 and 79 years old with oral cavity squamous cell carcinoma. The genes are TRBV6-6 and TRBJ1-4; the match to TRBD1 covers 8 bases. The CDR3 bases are TGTGCCAGCAGTTACTTTGGGACAGGAGGGAATGAAAAACTGTTTTTT. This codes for CASSYFGTGGNEKLFF.